Given below is one TCR beta chain in context. Its antigen is not known. Distinct nucleotide sequences in the sample also encode this CDR3. The data stem from a study of T cells after posttransplantation cyclophosphamide. Clones were read by immunoSEQ multiplex PCR, and TCRdb kept only the in-frame ones, dropping some. Here the sample spans about 22,000 clones, 95% to 98% being singletons. The naive gate required viable CD3+CD4+ or CD3+CD8+ cells with CCR7+CD45RA+CD45RO-CD95-CD27+CD28+ phenotype. Peripheral blood was collected from the related graft donor on the marrow donation day. The ends lost 3 bases at V and 3 bases at J; junction bases unmatched: 6. CDR1 is LNHNV, CDR2 YYDKDF, per germline (reference sequence). This CDR3 is 15 amino acids long. Study results and caveats: TRB clonality was highly associated with recipient CMV seropositivity and reactivation. Donor-recipient repertoire similarity was low at 1-2 months, rising over year one. Blood and skin or GI T cell repertoires showed limited TRB overlap.

The gene calls are TRBV15 and TRBJ1-1; 8 bases are a match to TRBD1. The sample taken for sequencing was naive CD4+ T cells sorted from PBMCs. The clonotype was recovered from a man aged 50-60 years in good health, CMV-negative, and a related stem cell transplant donor. The CDR3 DNA follows: TGTGCCACCAGCAGTAAACAGGGGGTGGACACTGAAGCTTTCTTT. Amino acid sequence: CATSSKQGVDTEAFF.